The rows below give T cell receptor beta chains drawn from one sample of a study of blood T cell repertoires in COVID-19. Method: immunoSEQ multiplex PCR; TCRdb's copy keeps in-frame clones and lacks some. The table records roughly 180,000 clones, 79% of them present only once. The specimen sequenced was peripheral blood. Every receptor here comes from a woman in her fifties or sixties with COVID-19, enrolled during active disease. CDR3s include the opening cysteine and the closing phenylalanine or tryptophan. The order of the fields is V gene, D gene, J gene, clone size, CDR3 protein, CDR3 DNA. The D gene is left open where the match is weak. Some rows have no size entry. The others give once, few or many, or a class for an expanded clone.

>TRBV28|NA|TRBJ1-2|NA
CASRRLNYGYTF
TGTGCCAGCAGGCGGTTAAACTATGGCTACACCTTC
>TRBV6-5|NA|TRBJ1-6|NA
CASSYLGGDNSPLHF
TGTGCCAGCAGTTACCTCGGAGGGGATAATTCACCCCTCCACTTT
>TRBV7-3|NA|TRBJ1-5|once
CASSLGRGGQPQHF
TGTGCCAGCAGCTTAGGACGGGGGGGCCAGCCCCAGCATTTT
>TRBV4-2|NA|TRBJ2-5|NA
CASSQDDDIQTQYF
TGTGCCAGCAGCCAAGACGACGACATCCAGACCCAGTACTTC
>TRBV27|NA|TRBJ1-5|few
CASSPGVGNQPQHF
TGTGCCAGCAGCCCGGGGGTGGGCAATCAGCCCCAGCATTTT
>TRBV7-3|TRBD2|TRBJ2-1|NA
CASSSLGGASGNEQFF
TGTGCCAGCAGCTCCCTCGGGGGGGCGTCGGGGAATGAGCAGTTCTTC
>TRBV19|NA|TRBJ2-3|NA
CASSSSGTPDTQYF
TGTGCCAGTAGTAGCTCAGGGACTCCAGATACGCAGTATTTT
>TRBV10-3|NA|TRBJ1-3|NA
CAISEPLNTIYF
TGTGCCATCAGTGAGCCACTAAACACCATATATTTT
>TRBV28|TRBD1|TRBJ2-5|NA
CASSSPEAGGETQYF
TGTGCCAGCAGCTCCCCCGAGGCAGGGGGAGAGACCCAGTACTTC
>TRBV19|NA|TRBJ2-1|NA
CASRSGLSSYNEQFF
TGTGCCAGTAGATCGGGGTTAAGCTCCTACAATGAGCAGTTCTTC
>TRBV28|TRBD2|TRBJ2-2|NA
CASSSPAGGHTGELFF
TGTGCCAGCAGTTCCCCCGCGGGGGGGCACACCGGGGAGCTGTTTTTT
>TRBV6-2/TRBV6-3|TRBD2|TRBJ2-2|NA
CASSDPTSGRAGYTGELFF
TGTGCCAGCAGCGACCCGACTAGCGGGAGGGCCGGGTACACCGGGGAGCTGTTTTTT
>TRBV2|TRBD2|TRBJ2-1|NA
CASSATLGGGPGNEQFF
TGTGCCAGCAGTGCCACCCTGGGGGGAGGGCCAGGGAATGAGCAGTTCTTC
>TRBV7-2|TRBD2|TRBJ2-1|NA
CASSLVSLAGSNEQFF
TGTGCCAGCAGCTTAGTTAGTCTAGCGGGGTCCAATGAGCAGTTCTTC
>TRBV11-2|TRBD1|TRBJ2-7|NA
CASSTRTGTYEQYF
TGTGCCAGCAGCACGCGGACAGGGACCTACGAGCAGTACTTC
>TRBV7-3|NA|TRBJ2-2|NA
CASSHLGTKWTGELFF
TGTGCCAGCAGCCATTTAGGGACAAAATGGACCGGGGAGCTGTTTTTT
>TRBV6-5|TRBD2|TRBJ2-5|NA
CASRGLAGVETQYF
TGTGCCAGCAGGGGACTAGCGGGAGTTGAGACCCAGTACTTC
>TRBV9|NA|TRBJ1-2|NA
CASSISAGGNYGYTF
TGTGCCAGCAGCATTAGCGCGGGGGGCAACTATGGCTACACCTTC
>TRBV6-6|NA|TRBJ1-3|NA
CASSPDKLIYF
TGTGCCAGCAGCCCGGACAAGCTGATATATTTT
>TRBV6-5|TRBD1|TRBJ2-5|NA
CASRHPTGGQETQYF
TGTGCCAGCAGACACCCGACAGGGGGCCAAGAGACCCAGTACTTC
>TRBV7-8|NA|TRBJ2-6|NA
CASSDSSGANVLTF
TGTGCCAGCAGCGACAGCTCTGGGGCCAACGTCCTGACTTTC
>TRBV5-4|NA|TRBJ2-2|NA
CASSGEKQGGNGELFF
TGTGCCAGCAGCGGGGAAAAACAGGGTGGGAACGGGGAGCTGTTTTTT
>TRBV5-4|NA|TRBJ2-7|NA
CASSFFTRDEQYF
TGTGCCAGCAGCTTCTTTACTAGGGACGAGCAGTACTTC
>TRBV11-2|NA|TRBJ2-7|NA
CASSSGVYEQYF
TGTGCCAGCAGCTCAGGCGTTTACGAGCAGTACTTC
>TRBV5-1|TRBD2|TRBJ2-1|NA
CASSQGLAGTYNEQFF
TGCGCCAGCAGCCAGGGACTAGCGGGTACCTACAATGAGCAGTTCTTC
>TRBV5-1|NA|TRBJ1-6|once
CASSRGDNSPLHF
TGCGCCAGCAGCCGGGGGGATAATTCACCCCTCCACTTT